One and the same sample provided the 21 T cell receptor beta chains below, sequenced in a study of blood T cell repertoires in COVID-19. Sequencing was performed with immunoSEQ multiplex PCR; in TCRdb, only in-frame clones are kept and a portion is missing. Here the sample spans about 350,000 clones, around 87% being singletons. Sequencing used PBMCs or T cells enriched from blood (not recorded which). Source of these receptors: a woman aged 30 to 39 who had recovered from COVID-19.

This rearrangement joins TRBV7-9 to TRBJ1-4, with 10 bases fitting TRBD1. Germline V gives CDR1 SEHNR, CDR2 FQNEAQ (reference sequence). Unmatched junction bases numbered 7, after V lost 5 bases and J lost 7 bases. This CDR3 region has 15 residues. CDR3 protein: CASSHTGTGVEKLFF. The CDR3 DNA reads TGTGCCAGCAGCCATACCGGGACAGGGGTTGAAAAACTGTTTTTT.

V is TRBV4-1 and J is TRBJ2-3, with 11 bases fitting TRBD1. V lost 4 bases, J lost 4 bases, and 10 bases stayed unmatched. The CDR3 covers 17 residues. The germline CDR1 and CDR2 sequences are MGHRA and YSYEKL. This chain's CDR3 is CASSPNGGTGGPDTQYF. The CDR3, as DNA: TGCGCCAGCAGCCCGAATGGGGGGACAGGGGGACCAGATACGCAGTATTTT.

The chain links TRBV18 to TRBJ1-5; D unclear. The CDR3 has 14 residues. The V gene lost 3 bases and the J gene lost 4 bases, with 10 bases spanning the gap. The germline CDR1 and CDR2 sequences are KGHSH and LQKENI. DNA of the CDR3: TGTGCCAGCTCACCTAACAGCATAAATCAGCCCCAGCATTTT. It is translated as CASSPNSINQPQHF.

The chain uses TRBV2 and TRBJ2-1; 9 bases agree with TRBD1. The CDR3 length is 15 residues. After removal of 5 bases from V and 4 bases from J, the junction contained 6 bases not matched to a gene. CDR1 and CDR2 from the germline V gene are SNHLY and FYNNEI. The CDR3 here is CASSPGTGWYNEQFF. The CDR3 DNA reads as TGTGCCAGCAGTCCCGGGACAGGGTGGTACAATGAGCAGTTCTTC.

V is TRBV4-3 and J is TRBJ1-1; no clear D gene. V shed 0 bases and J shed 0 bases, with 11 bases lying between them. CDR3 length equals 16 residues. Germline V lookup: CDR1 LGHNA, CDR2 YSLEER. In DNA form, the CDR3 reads TGCGCCAGCAGCCAAGAAGTAACGGTCCTGAACACTGAAGCTTTCTTT. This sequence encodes CASSQEVTVLNTEAFF.

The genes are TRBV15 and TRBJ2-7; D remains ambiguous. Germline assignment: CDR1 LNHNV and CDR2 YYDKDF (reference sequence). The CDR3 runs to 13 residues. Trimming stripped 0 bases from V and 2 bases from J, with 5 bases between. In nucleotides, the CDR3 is TGTGCCACCAGCAGAGAGGGCACCTACGAGCAGTACTTC. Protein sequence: CATSREGTYEQYF.

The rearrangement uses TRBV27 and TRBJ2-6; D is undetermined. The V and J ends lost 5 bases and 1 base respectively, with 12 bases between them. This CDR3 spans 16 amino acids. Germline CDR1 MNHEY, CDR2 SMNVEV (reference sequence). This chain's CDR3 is CASSPKLLSGANVLTF. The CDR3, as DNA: TGTGCCAGCAGTCCAAAGCTATTATCTGGGGCCAACGTCCTGACTTTC. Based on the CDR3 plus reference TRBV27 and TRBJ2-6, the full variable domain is EAQVTQNPRYLITVTGKKLTVTCSQNMNHEYMSWYRQDPGLGLRQIYYSMNVEVTDKGDVPEGYKVSRKEKRNFPLILESPSPNQTSLYFCASSPKLLSGANVLTFGAGSRLTVL.

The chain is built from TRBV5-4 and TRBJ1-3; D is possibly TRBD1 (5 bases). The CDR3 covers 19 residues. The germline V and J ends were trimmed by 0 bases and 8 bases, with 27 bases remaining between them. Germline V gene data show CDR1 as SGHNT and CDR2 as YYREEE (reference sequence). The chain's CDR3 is CASSLGLVGRADDWDTIYF. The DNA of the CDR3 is TGTGCCAGCAGCTTGGGATTGGTAGGCAGGGCCGACGATTGGGACACCATATATTTT.

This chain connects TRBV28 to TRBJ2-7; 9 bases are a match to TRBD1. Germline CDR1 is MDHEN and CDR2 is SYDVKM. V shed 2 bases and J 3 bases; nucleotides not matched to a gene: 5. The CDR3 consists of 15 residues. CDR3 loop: CASSLTTGGDYEQYF. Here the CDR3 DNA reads TGTGCCAGCAGTTTAACGACAGGGGGGGACTACGAGCAGTACTTC.

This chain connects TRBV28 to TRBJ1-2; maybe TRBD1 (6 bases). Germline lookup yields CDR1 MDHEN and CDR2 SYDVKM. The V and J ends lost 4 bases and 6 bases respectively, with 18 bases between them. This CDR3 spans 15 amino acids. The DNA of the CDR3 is TGTGCCAGCAGTTCCCCCGGGGGGGGCTATCATGGCTACACCTTC. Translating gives CASSSPGGGYHGYTF.

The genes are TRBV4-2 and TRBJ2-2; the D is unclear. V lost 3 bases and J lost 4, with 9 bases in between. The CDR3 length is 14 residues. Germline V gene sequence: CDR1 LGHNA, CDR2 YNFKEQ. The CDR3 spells CASSHHTATGELFF. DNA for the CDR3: TGTGCCAGCAGCCATCATACAGCCACCGGGGAGCTGTTTTTT.

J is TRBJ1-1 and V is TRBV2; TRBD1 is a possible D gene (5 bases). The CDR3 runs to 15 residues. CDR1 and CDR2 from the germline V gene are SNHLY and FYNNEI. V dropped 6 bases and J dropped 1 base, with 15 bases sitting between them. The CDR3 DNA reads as TGTGCCAGCAGAGCGACACGGGGGGAGAACACTGAAGCTTTCTTT. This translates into CASRATRGENTEAFF.

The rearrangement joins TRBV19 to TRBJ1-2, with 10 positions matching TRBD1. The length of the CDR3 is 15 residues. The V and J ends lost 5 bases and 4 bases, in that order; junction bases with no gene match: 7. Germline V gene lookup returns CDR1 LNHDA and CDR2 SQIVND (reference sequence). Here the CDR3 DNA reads TGTGCCAGTAGTCGGGGGGGACAGGGGTCCTATGGCTACACCTTC. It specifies CASSRGGQGSYGYTF.

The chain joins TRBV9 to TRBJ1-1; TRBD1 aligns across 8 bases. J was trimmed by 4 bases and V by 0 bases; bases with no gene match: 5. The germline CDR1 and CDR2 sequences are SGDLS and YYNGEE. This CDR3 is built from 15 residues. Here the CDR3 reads CASSVAGQGSTEAFF. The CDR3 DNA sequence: TGTGCCAGCAGCGTAGCCGGACAGGGTAGCACTGAAGCTTTCTTT.

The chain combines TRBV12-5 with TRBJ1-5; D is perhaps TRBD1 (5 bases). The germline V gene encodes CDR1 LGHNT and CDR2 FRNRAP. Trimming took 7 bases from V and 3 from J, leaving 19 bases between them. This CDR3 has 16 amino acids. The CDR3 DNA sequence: TGTGCTAGTGCCAGGTTGGGGCGGATTTTCAATCAGCCCCAGCATTTT. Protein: CASARLGRIFNQPQHF.

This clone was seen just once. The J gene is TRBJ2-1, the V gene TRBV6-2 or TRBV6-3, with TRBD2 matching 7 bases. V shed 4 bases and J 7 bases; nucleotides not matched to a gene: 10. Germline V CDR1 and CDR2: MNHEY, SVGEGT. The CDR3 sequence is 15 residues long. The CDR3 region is CASSFLGGEYNEQFF. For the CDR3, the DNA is TGTGCCAGCAGTTTTCTTGGGGGGGAGTATAATGAGCAGTTCTTC.

CDR3 loop: CASSVLAGYNEQFF. CDR3 DNA: TGTGCCAGCAGTGTGCTAGCGGGGTACAATGAGCAGTTCTTC. This sequence joins TRBV2 and TRBJ2-1, with 9 nucleotides matching TRBD2. The CDR3 covers 14 residues. With V trimmed by 4 bases and J by 4 bases, 2 bases remained unmatched. Germline CDR1 and CDR2: SNHLY and FYNNEI.

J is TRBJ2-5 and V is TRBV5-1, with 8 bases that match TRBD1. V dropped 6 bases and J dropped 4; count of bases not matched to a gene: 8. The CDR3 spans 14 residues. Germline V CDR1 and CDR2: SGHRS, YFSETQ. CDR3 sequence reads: CASTTGQGGETQYF. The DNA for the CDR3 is TGCGCCAGCACCACTGGACAGGGTGGAGAGACCCAGTACTTC.

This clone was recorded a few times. CDR3: CASTPGWGGNQPQHF. The CDR3 coding sequence is TGTGCCAGTACCCCAGGATGGGGGGGCAATCAGCCCCAGCATTTT. The chain combines TRBV19 with TRBJ1-5, with D maybe TRBD1 (5 bases). V lost 7 bases to trimming and J lost 2 bases, with 15 bases between them. CDR1 is LNHDA and CDR2 is SQIVND in the germline V gene (reference sequence). The CDR3 totals 15 residues.

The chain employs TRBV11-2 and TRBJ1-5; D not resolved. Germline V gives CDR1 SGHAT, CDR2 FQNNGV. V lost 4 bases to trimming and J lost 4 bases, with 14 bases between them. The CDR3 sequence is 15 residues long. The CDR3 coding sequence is TGTGCCAGCAGCTCCGGGTTTCCCTCTAATCAGCCCCAGCATTTT. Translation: CASSSGFPSNQPQHF.

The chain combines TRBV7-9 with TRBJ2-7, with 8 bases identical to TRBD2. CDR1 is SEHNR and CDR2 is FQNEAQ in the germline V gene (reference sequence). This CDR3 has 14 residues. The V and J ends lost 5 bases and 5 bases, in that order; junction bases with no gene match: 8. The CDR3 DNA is TGTGCCAGCAGCCCGAGCGGGGGTAGCAACGAGCAGTACTTC. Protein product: CASSPSGGSNEQYF. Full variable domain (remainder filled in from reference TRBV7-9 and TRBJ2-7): DTGVSQNPRHKITKRGQNVTFRCDPISEHNRLYWYRQTLGQGPEFLTYFQNEAQLEKSRLLSDRFSAERPKGSFSTLEIQRTEQGDSAMYLCASSPSGGSNEQYFGPGTRLTVT.